Below, 7 T cell receptor beta chains from the same sample are listed, as sequenced in a study of blood T cell repertoires in COVID-19. Sequencing used immunoSEQ multiplex PCR; TCRdb keeps in-frame clones, though not all of them. This table has 250,000 to 400,000 clones, about 88% appearing once. Sequencing was done on a sample of PBMCs or T cells enriched from blood (not recorded which). Receptors originate from a man aged 55 to 70 who had recovered from COVID-19.

The J gene is TRBJ2-7, the V gene TRBV4-2; 8 bases agree with TRBD2. The CDR3 is made up of 16 amino acids. Germline V lookup: CDR1 LGHNA, CDR2 YNFKEQ. V gave up 1 base and J gave up 2 bases; unmatched junction bases: 7. CDR3 in DNA: TGTGCCAGCAGCCAAGTTATGGGACTAGTTCCCTACGAGCAGTACTTC. Encoded protein: CASSQVMGLVPYEQYF.

This clone has more than one count but fewer than ten. The chain is built from TRBV7-2 and TRBJ2-1, with D uncertain. The CDR3 consists of 16 residues. Trimming took 1 base from V and 0 from J, leaving 10 bases between them. Germline CDR1 SGHTA, CDR2 FQGNSA. The chain's CDR3 is CASSLGSIISYNEQFF. In nucleotides, the CDR3 is TGTGCCAGCAGCTTAGGTAGCATAATCTCCTACAATGAGCAGTTCTTC. Based on the CDR3 plus reference TRBV7-2 and TRBJ2-1, the full variable domain is GAGVSQSPSNKVTEKGKDVELRCDPISGHTALYWYRQSLGQGLEFLIYFQGNSAPDKSGLPSDRFSAERTGGSVSTLTIQRTQQEDSAVYLCASSLGSIISYNEQFFGPGTRLTVL.

The chain recombines TRBV27 with TRBJ2-3; weak D call: TRBD2 (6 bases). Germline loops: CDR1 MNHEY, CDR2 SMNVEV (reference sequence). The germline V and J ends were trimmed by 8 bases and 0 bases, with 15 bases remaining between them. This CDR3 has 15 residues. This CDR3 reads CASSLGGTSTDTQYF. The CDR3 DNA is TGTGCCAGCTCCCTTGGGGGGACTAGCACAGATACGCAGTATTTT.

The rearrangement links TRBV11-2 to TRBJ1-2, with D possibly matching TRBD1 (5 bases). Germline CDR1 reads SGHAT; CDR2 reads FQNNGV. Trimming removed 3 bases from V and 7 bases from J, with 15 bases in between. This CDR3 spans 14 amino acids. The CDR3: CASSFPSGVRGYTF. In nucleotides, the CDR3 is TGTGCCAGCAGCTTCCCGTCGGGGGTCCGTGGCTACACCTTC.

This clone was counted once. V usage is TRBV11-2 and J usage is TRBJ1-5, with unresolved D. There are 15 residues in the CDR3. V was trimmed by 0 bases and J by 4 bases, leaving 10 bases between them. Per germline, CDR1 SGHAT and CDR2 FQNNGV. This CDR3 is CASSLDYRGNQPQHF. The CDR3 nucleotides are TGTGCCAGCAGCTTAGATTATAGAGGGAATCAGCCCCAGCATTTT.

This clone has a single count. V and J are TRBV7-9 and TRBJ2-5, with D tentatively TRBD1 (6 bases). Trimming pared 3 bases from V and 2 bases from J, leaving 16 bases between. The CDR3 extends over 16 amino acids. CDR1 and CDR2 (germline): SEHNR, FQNEAQ (reference sequence). CDR3 protein: CASSFTQGFHQETQYF. CDR3 sequence (DNA): TGTGCCAGCAGCTTCACACAGGGCTTCCATCAAGAGACCCAGTACTTC.

The chain couples TRBV4-1 to TRBJ1-4; 9 nucleotides align to TRBD1. Germline V gives CDR1 MGHRA, CDR2 YSYEKL. The CDR3 length is 16 residues. J gave up 2 bases and V 3 bases, and 4 bases lay outside the gene matches. As DNA, the CDR3 is TGCGCCAGCAGCCAGGCCGGGACAGGGACTAATGAAAAACTGTTTTTT. It is translated as CASSQAGTGTNEKLFF.